This entry describes one T cell receptor beta chain. The source of the sample is a study of OX40 agonist ivuxolimab in advanced cancers. Study summary: People in dose escalation had one of these cancers: hepatocellular carcinoma, melanoma, renal cell or head and neck cancer.

Generated by immunoSEQ multiplex PCR, the TCRdb table keeps only in-frame clones and is missing some. The top ten hold 4.4% of the sample, which has 66,000 or so clones, 80% to 85% seen once. This CDR3 has 15 residues. Germline V gene lookup returns CDR1 SGHRS and CDR2 YFSETQ. V was pared by 0 bases and J by 5 bases, with 14 bases between. V is TRBV5-1 and J is TRBJ1-2, with TRBD1 as a possible D gene (5 bases). The origin of this receptor is an adult with an advanced solid tumor such as melanoma, head and neck, liver or kidney cancer. This material consisted of CD4+ or CD8+ T cells sorted from blood, taken in a trial of the OX40 agonist ivuxolimab. Here the CDR3 reads CASSLEGREGYGYTF. CDR3 DNA: TGCGCCAGCAGCTTGGAAGGCAGGGAAGGGTATGGCTACACCTTC. Full variable domain (missing parts from reference TRBV5-1 and TRBJ1-2): KAGVTQTPRYLIKTRGQQVTLSCSPISGHRSVSWYQQTPGQGLQFLFEYFSETQRNKGNFPGRFSGRQFSNSRSEMNVSTLELGDSALYLCASSLEGREGYGYTFGSGTRLTVV.